The present entry profiles one T cell receptor (beta chain) with its context. This specimen belongs to a study of shared clonotypes between healthy human individuals. Produced via immunoSEQ multiplex PCR; TCRdb's table is partial and in-frame only. Of about 2.4 million clones listed, 93% are singletons. V was clipped by 0 bases and J by 2 bases; unmatched bases: 5. Germline V CDR1 and CDR2: KGHSH, LQKENI. The CDR3 contains 16 residues. The sequence was collected from a man in his late teens or twenties in good health. Some clones in this sample may be carry-over from other donors' samples. The sample comprised naive CD4+ T cells from PBMCs. Subset: CD45RA+ positively selected. The chain carries TRBV18 and TRBJ2-3; 7 bases line up with TRBD2. Here the CDR3 DNA reads TGTGCCAGCTCACCACCGGGACTACAAACCACAGATACGCAGTATTTT. Encoded protein: CASSPPGLQTTDTQYF.